The rows below give T cell receptor beta chains drawn from one sample of a study of cytomegalovirus exposure and HLA in healthy donors. Produced via immunoSEQ multiplex PCR; TCRdb's table is partial and in-frame only. This table holds approximately 180,000 clones, about four fifths found once. The sequenced sample consisted of PBMCs. The receptor source for this set is a man aged 18 to 35 in good health and CMV-seronegative. Each CDR3 is given with its conserved first and last residue. D genes are given only for firm matches. The size field is filled for only some rows; it gives once, few, many or a size class.

V gene	J gene	clone size	D gene	CDR3 DNA	CDR3 protein
TRBV7-2	TRBJ2-7	few	-	TGTGCCAGCAGCAGAGGGATTGCCTGGGAGCAGTACTTC	CASSRGIAWEQYF
TRBV4-3	TRBJ1-1	-	TRBD1	TGCGCCAGCAGCCAAGGTAGACAGGGATTAGGAGCTTTCTTT	CASSQGRQGLGAFF
TRBV6-4	TRBJ2-1	few	TRBD2	TGTGCCAGCAGTGCTGTAGCAGGCGGGGGACACAATGAGCAGTTCTTC	CASSAVAGGGHNEQFF
TRBV18	TRBJ2-2	-	-	TGTGCCAGCTCACCCCGGGAGTTTGAGCTGTTTTTT	CASSPREFELFF
TRBV7-9	TRBJ2-2	few	TRBD2	TGTGCCAGCAGTCGTTGGGTAGCGGGAATCGTTCAGGCCGGGGAGCTGTTTTTT	CASSRWVAGIVQAGELFF
TRBV19	TRBJ1-5	-	-	TGTGCCAGTAGTATCCAGGGTTTTCAGCCCCAGCATTTT	CASSIQGFQPQHF
TRBV13	TRBJ2-7	few	-	TGTGCCAGCAGCTTAACAGGGCGGCCCTACGAGCAGTACTTC	CASSLTGRPYEQYF
TRBV6-1	TRBJ2-7	-	TRBD1	TGTGCCAGTTTCTCCCGGGACAGGGGGCAAGAGCAGTACTTC	CASFSRDRGQEQYF
TRBV11-1	TRBJ1-1	-	TRBD1	TGTGCCAGCAGCCGCGGGGACAGAAACACTGAAGCTTTCTTT	CASSRGDRNTEAFF
TRBV4-3	TRBJ1-2	few	-	TGCGCCAGCAGCCAAGATCGCCCAGATAACTATGGCTACACCTTC	CASSQDRPDNYGYTF
TRBV6-6	TRBJ2-7	-	-	TGTGCCAGCACCGACGCAGGGTCCTACGAGCAGTACTTC	CASTDAGSYEQYF
TRBV28	TRBJ1-3	-	TRBD1	TGTGCCAGCAGACTAGACAGGGGGCTCGGAAACACCATATATTTT	CASRLDRGLGNTIYF
TRBV27	TRBJ2-1	-	-	TGTGCCAGCAGCGCTCTCGGGACTCCCTTGCAGTTCTTC	CASSALGTPLQFF
TRBV4-3	TRBJ2-3	-	TRBD1	TGCGCCAGCAGCCAAGGAGGGACAGGGGACGATACGCAGTATTTT	CASSQGGTGDDTQYF
TRBV10-3	TRBJ2-7	-	TRBD2	TGTGCCGTCGGGACTAGCGGGGCAAAGTACGAGCAGTACTTC	CAVGTSGAKYEQYF
TRBV14	TRBJ1-2	-	-	TGTGCCAGCAGCCGCTTACAGGAAGGCTATGGCTACACCTTC	CASSRLQEGYGYTF
TRBV7-9	TRBJ2-5	-	-	TGTGCCAGCAGCTTAGGGGCAGAGACCCAGTACTTC	CASSLGAETQYF
TRBV6-5	TRBJ1-5	-	-	TGTGCCAGCAGTCCAGGGGCTCGCAGCAATCAGCCCCAGCATTTT	CASSPGARSNQPQHF
TRBV29-1	TRBJ2-5	-	-	TGCAGCGTAGGATTAGGGGGAATCGGACAAGAGACCCAGTACTTC	CSVGLGGIGQETQYF
TRBV6-1	TRBJ2-2	-	-	TGTGCCAGCAGATCGACAGGATCTAACACCGGGGAGCTGTTTTTT	CASRSTGSNTGELFF
TRBV2	TRBJ1-4	-	-	TGTGCCAGCCACGGGGGGGAAGAAAAACTGTTTTTT	CASHGGEEKLFF
TRBV6-5	TRBJ1-2	-	TRBD1	TGTGCCAGCAGTTCAGGGGGCGGAGTAACTAACTATGGCTACACCTTC	CASSSGGGVTNYGYTF
TRBV19	TRBJ2-1	-	TRBD2	TGTGCCAGTAGTAAGGTGGCTAGCGGGATCTCCTACAATGAGCAGTTCTTC	CASSKVASGISYNEQFF
TRBV19	TRBJ2-2	-	TRBD1	TGTGCCAGTGAGCAGGGGGCGCTTCGGACCGGGGAGCTGTTTTTT	CASEQGALRTGELFF
TRBV5-6	TRBJ2-3	-	TRBD2	TGTGCCAGCAGCTTGTGGACTAGCCTCCTCTCAGATACGCAGTATTTT	CASSLWTSLLSDTQYF
TRBV18	TRBJ1-4	-	-	TGTGCCAGCTCACCCCTGCAGGGTTCGAATGAAAAACTGTTTTTT	CASSPLQGSNEKLFF
TRBV7-8	TRBJ2-5	-	TRBD2	TGTGCCAGCAGCTTCTTCCAGCGGGGGCAAGAGACCCAGTACTTC	CASSFFQRGQETQYF
TRBV30	TRBJ2-5	few	-	TGTGCCTGGAGTGTAGCAGGTGTGGAGACCCAGTACTTC	CAWSVAGVETQYF
TRBV2	TRBJ1-5	-	-	TGTGCCAGCAGTGTTTCTAATCAGCCCCAGCATTTT	CASSVSNQPQHF
TRBV5-1	TRBJ1-1	-	TRBD1	TGCGCCAGCAGCTCTTCACCGGGACAGACATTCTTTGCTTTCTTT	CASSSSPGQTFFAFF
TRBV10-3	TRBJ1-2	-	-	TGTGCCATCAAAACCGGGAATGACTATGGCTACACCTTC	CAIKTGNDYGYTF
TRBV10-3	TRBJ2-2	few	TRBD2	TGTGCCATCAGGGGAGGGGCAGGATTGAACACCGGGGAGCTGTTTTTT	CAIRGGAGLNTGELFF
TRBV7-9	TRBJ2-7	few	TRBD1	TGTGCCAGCAACTCCCCCGCCGGGACAGGGAACCACGAGCAGTACTTC	CASNSPAGTGNHEQYF
TRBV10-3	TRBJ2-3	-	TRBD1	TGTGCCATCAGTGATTCCGGGACAGGGTCCCCAGATACGCAGTATTTT	CAISDSGTGSPDTQYF
TRBV18	TRBJ2-7	-	TRBD2	TGTGCCAGCTCACCAAGTTCTAGCGGGACCTACGAGCAGTACTTC	CASSPSSSGTYEQYF
TRBV19	TRBJ1-1	few	-	TGTGCCAGTAGTACCTACGACAGGGAAGCTTTCTTT	CASSTYDREAFF
TRBV29-1	TRBJ2-5	-	-	TGCAGCGTTGAGGGGCTTCGGGGGGCAGTGCAAGAGACCCAGTACTTC	CSVEGLRGAVQETQYF
TRBV5-4	TRBJ2-2	-	TRBD2	TGTGCCAGCAATAGTCGGGGGGGCAACACCGGGGAGCTGTTTTTT	CASNSRGGNTGELFF
TRBV15	TRBJ2-1	-	-	TGTGCCACCAGCAGAGATTATTACGGGGGAAATGAGCAGTTCTTC	CATSRDYYGGNEQFF
TRBV9	TRBJ2-7	-	-	TGTGCCAGCAGCGTGTCCCCCGCCGGGACTGCCCCCTACGAGCAGTACTTC	CASSVSPAGTAPYEQYF
TRBV4-3	TRBJ2-7	-	TRBD1	TGCGCCAGCAGCCAAGACAGGGGGTTACAAAACGAGCAGTACTTC	CASSQDRGLQNEQYF
TRBV5-1	TRBJ2-1	-	TRBD2	TGCGCCAGCAGCTTGGAGGGCGGGGGACCCTACAATGAGCAGTTCTTC	CASSLEGGGPYNEQFF
TRBV5-6	TRBJ2-2	-	TRBD1	TGTGCCAGCAGCGTAGACAGGGGGCTTGGCGGGGAGCTGTTTTTT	CASSVDRGLGGELFF
TRBV9	TRBJ1-3	-	-	TGTGCCAGCAGCAGCGGACCCGACTCTGGAAACACCATATATTTT	CASSSGPDSGNTIYF
TRBV2	TRBJ2-2	-	TRBD2	TGTGCCAGCAGCCCGACTAGCGGGGGAAATACCGGGGAGCTGTTTTTT	CASSPTSGGNTGELFF